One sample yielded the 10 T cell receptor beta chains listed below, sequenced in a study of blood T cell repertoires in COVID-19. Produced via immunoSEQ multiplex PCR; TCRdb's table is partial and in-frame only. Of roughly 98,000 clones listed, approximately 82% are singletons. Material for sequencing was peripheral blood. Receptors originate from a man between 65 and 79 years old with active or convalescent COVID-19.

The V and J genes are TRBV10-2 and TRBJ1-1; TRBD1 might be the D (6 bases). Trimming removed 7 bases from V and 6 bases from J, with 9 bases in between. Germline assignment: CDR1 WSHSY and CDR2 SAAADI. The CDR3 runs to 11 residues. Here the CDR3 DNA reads TGCGCCAGCAAGGGGGGGGCTGAAGCTTTCTTT. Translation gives CASKGGAEAFF.

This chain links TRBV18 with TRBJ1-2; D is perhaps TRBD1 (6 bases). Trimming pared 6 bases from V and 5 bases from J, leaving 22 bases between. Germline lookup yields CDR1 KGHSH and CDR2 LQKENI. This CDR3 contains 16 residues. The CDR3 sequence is CASSPSSGTSFYGYTF. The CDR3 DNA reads TGTGCCAGCTCGCCTTCATCCGGGACAAGTTTTTATGGCTACACCTTC. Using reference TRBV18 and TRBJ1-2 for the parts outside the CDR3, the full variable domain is NAGVMQNPRHLVRRRGQEARLRCSPMKGHSHVYWYRQLPEEGLKFMVYLQKENIIDESGMPKERFSAEFPKEGPSILRIQQVVRGDSAAYFCASSPSSGTSFYGYTFGSGTRLTVV.

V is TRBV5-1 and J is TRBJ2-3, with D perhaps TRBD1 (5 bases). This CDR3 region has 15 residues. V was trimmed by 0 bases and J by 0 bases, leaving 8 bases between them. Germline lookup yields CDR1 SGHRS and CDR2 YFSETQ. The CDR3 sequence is CASSLGGGSTDTQYF. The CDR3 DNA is TGCGCCAGCAGCTTGGGGGGCGGTAGCACAGATACGCAGTATTTT.

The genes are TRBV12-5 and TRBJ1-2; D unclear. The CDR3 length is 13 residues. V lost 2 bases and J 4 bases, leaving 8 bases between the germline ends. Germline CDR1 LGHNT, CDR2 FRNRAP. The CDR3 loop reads CASGLPLGYGYTF. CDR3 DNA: TGTGCTAGTGGTTTGCCCCTCGGCTATGGCTACACCTTC.

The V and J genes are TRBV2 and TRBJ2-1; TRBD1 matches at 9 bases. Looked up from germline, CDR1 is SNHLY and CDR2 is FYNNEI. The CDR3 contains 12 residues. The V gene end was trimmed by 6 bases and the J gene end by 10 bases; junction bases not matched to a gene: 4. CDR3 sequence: CASRNRGQEQFF. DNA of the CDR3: TGTGCCAGCAGAAACAGGGGGCAGGAGCAGTTCTTC.

The CDR3 protein is CASSHPSGTGSGANVLTF. DNA of the CDR3: TGTGCCAGCAGCCACCCTTCAGGGACAGGGTCCGGGGCCAACGTCCTGACTTTC. V is TRBV4-2 and J is TRBJ2-6; TRBD1 aligns across 9 bases. This CDR3 contains 18 residues. Germline CDR1 and CDR2: LGHNA and YNFKEQ. The ends lost 3 bases at V and 4 bases at J; junction bases unmatched: 10.

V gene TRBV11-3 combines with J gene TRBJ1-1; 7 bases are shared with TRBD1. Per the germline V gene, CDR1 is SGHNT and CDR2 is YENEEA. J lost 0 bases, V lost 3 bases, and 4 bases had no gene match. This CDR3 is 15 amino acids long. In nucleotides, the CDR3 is TGTGCCAGCAGCTTGCCGGGACAGTTGAACACTGAAGCTTTCTTT. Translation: CASSLPGQLNTEAFF.

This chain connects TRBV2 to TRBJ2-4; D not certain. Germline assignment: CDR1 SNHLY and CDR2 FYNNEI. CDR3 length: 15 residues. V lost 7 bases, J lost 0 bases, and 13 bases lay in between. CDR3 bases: TGTGCCAGCATCGAGACACTTGTAGCCAAAAACATTCAGTACTTC. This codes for CASIETLVAKNIQYF.

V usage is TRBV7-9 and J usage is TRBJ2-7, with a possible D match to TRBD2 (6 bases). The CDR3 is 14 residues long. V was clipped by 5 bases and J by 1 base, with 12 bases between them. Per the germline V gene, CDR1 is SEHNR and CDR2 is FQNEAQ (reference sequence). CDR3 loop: CASSPVGGSYEQYF. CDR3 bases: TGTGCCAGCAGCCCCGTGGGGGGATCCTACGAGCAGTACTTC.

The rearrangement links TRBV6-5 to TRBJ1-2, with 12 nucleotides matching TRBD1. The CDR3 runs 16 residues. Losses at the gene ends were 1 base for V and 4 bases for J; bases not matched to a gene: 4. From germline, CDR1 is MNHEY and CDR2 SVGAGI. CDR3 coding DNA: TGTGCCAGCAGTTACTTAGGGACAGGGGGCGCCTATGGCTACACCTTC. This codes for CASSYLGTGGAYGYTF.